The entry below describes one T cell receptor beta chain. Its antigen is not known. Gene names follow the mouse nomenclature. The read halts 4 residues ahead of the CDR3 end, with the missing end drawn from the germline J gene. Other DNA variants within this sample encode the same CDR3. The sample is drawn from a study of CD8+ T cells in alopecia areata. Study-wide background: Donor skin was harvested from roughly 6-13-month-old C3H/HeJ mice with spontaneous alopecia and grafted onto roughly 7-11-week-old female C3H/HeJ recipients. Study conclusions and caveats: Greater clonality was observed in lesional scalp samples, especially alopecia totalis/universalis, versus normal scalp.

The V gene's germline CDR1 is NSQYPW and CDR2 LRSPGD (reference sequence). This CDR3 has 16 amino acids. V was clipped by 3 bases and J by 0 bases; unmatched bases: 2. Reverse transcription of extracted RNA yielded cDNA, which provided the sequencing template. The data were produced by immunoSEQ multiplex PCR, yet TCRdb's version contains in-frame clones alone and is incomplete. The sample is made up of about 120,000 clones, none counted only once. This sequence was found in a C3H/HeJ mouse with alopecia areata. The strain bears MHC haplotype H2-k. The chain is built from TRBV1 and TRBJ2-2; 9 nucleotides line up with TRBD2. Material: lesional skin. The CDR3 bases that were read are TGCACCTGCAGTGCCACTGGGGGGCCAAACACCGGG. It specifies CTCSATGGPNTG. From start to end, the CDR3 is CTCSATGGPNTGQLYF.